The 26 T cell receptor beta chains below were found in one sample sequenced in a study of OX40 agonist ivuxolimab in advanced cancers. Generated by immunoSEQ multiplex PCR, the TCRdb table keeps only in-frame clones and is missing some. The sample has 50,000 to 75,000 clones, approximately 87% seen once. Sequenced material: CD4+ or CD8+ T cells sorted from blood, taken in a trial of the OX40 agonist ivuxolimab. All receptors come from an adult with an advanced solid tumor such as melanoma, head and neck, liver or kidney cancer.

In DNA form, the CDR3 reads TGTGCCAGCAGCCAAGATCCTCAGTCCAGGGGGAGTTCACCCCTCCACTTT. It codes for CASSQDPQSRGSSPLHF. The chain combines TRBV4-2 with TRBJ1-6; 7 bases agree with TRBD1. Germline CDR1 reads LGHNA; CDR2 reads YNFKEQ. V gave up 0 bases and J gave up 9 bases; unmatched junction bases: 11. The length of the CDR3 is 17 residues.

The chain carries TRBV7-9 and TRBJ2-7, with D perhaps matching TRBD1 (6 bases). Trimming stripped 3 bases from V and 2 bases from J, with 11 bases between. The CDR3 runs to 14 residues. From germline, CDR1 is SEHNR and CDR2 FQNEAQ (reference sequence). For the CDR3, the DNA is TGTGCCAGCAGCTTTGATGGGGACACCTACGAGCAGTACTTC. Amino acids: CASSFDGDTYEQYF.

V gene TRBV15 combines with J gene TRBJ2-1, with D perhaps matching TRBD1 (5 bases). CDR3 length: 12 residues. From germline, CDR1 is LNHNV and CDR2 YYDKDF (reference sequence). Trimming removed 5 bases at V and 14 bases at J, with 16 bases between. Here the CDR3 DNA reads TGTGCCACCAGCGAGCAGGGCAGCGCAGAGTTCTTC. Protein sequence: CATSEQGSAEFF.

This clone was seen a handful of times. The CDR3 DNA reads TGTGCCAGCAATTTAAATGGGGGGTCCACAGATACGCAGTATTTT. Protein: CASNLNGGSTDTQYF. The chain carries TRBV6-5 and TRBJ2-3; D might be TRBD2 (6 bases). V lost 7 bases, J lost 2 bases, and 16 bases lay in between. CDR3 size: 15 residues. The germline CDR1 and CDR2 sequences are MNHEY and SVGAGI.

The rearrangement joins TRBV7-8 to TRBJ2-7, with D tentatively TRBD1 or TRBD2 (5 bases each). Germline CDR1 SGHVS, CDR2 FQNEAQ. The CDR3 is 15 amino acids. V shed 1 base and J shed 5 bases, with 15 bases lying between them. This CDR3 reads CASSLVGVLGDEQYF. The CDR3 nucleotides are TGTGCCAGCAGCTTAGTAGGGGTCCTGGGGGACGAGCAGTACTTC.

This chain links TRBV2 with TRBJ2-1; 7 bases line up with TRBD2. The CDR3 is made up of 11 amino acids. The junction had 2 bases not matched to a gene; V was cut back by 5 bases and J by 10 bases. Germline CDR1 reads SNHLY; CDR2 reads FYNNEI. For the CDR3, the DNA is TGTGCCAGCAGTAGGCGGGAGGAGCAGTTCTTC. It specifies CASSRREEQFF.

V usage is TRBV18 and J usage is TRBJ2-7; 7 bases align to TRBD2. The CDR3 extends over 14 amino acids. CDR1 is KGHSH and CDR2 is LQKENI in the germline V gene. Trimming at V came to 2 bases and at J to 6 bases, leaving 7 bases not matched to a gene. The CDR3 region has the DNA TGTGCCAGCTCACCAGCGGGAGCAGCGGTCGAGCAGTACTTC. As protein: CASSPAGAAVEQYF.

The chain uses TRBV19 and TRBJ2-1, with 13 bases identical to TRBD2. Germline CDR1 and CDR2: LNHDA and SQIVND (reference sequence). The CDR3 is made up of 18 amino acids. The J segment lost 5 bases and the V segment lost 3 bases, leaving 10 bases of the junction unmatched. DNA of the CDR3: TGTGCCAGTAGTATCATGTCTCGTGGACTAGCGGGGGACAATGAGCAGTTCTTC. Protein sequence: CASSIMSRGLAGDNEQFF.

This chain uses TRBV4-3 with TRBJ2-7; 12 nucleotides align to TRBD2. The CDR3 runs to 15 residues. The V and J ends lost 4 bases and 3 bases, in that order; junction bases with no gene match: 4. In germline, CDR1 is LGHNA, CDR2 YSLEER. CDR3 sequence: CASSRGLAGIYEQYF. In DNA form, the CDR3 reads TGCGCCAGCAGCCGGGGACTAGCGGGTATCTACGAGCAGTACTTC.

CDR3 sequence: CASSLNSLYGYTF. CDR3 bases: TGTGCCAGCAGTTTGAACAGCCTCTATGGCTACACCTTC. This sequence joins TRBV27 and TRBJ1-2; D uncertain. The germline V gene encodes CDR1 MNHEY and CDR2 SMNVEV (reference sequence). Deletions cut 3 bases from V and 4 bases from J, with 9 bases between. The CDR3 consists of 13 residues.

This clone was seen only once. J is TRBJ2-3 and V is TRBV28; 12 bases agree with TRBD2. The CDR3 has 14 residues. Trimming cost V 4 bases and J 11 bases; bases outside gene matches: 7. Germline values: CDR1 MDHEN, CDR2 SYDVKM. CDR3 nucleotides: TGTGCCAGCAGTTCCTGGACTAGCGGGGTGGTGCAGTATTTT. This encodes CASSSWTSGVVQYF.

This sequence joins TRBV14 and TRBJ2-1; weak D call: TRBD2 (5 bases). Trimming took 1 base from V and 10 from J, leaving 11 bases between them. Germline CDR1 SGHDN, CDR2 FVKESK. The CDR3 length is 13 residues. CDR3 sequence (DNA): TGTGCCAGCAGCCAAGGGTCAGGACTGGAGCAGTTCTTC. Residues: CASSQGSGLEQFF.

V gene TRBV18 combines with J gene TRBJ2-7; D possibly corresponds to TRBD1 (5 bases). Trimming stripped 2 bases from V and 3 bases from J, with 8 bases between. Germline V gives CDR1 KGHSH, CDR2 LQKENI. The CDR3 runs 13 residues. CDR3 nucleotide sequence: TGTGCCAGCTCACCAGGGGCGAACTACGAGCAGTACTTC. The encoded protein is CASSPGANYEQYF.

This clone has only one observation. The chain joins TRBV4-1 to TRBJ2-3, with TRBD2 matching 8 bases. Germline-derived CDR1 and CDR2 are MGHRA and YSYEKL. The CDR3 length is 19 residues. V trimming: 4 bases; J trimming: 2 bases; junction bases outside the gene matches: 17. CDR3 protein: CASSPRGGSGIISTDTQYF. In DNA form, the CDR3 reads TGCGCCAGCAGCCCACGTGGCGGTAGCGGGATTATATCCACAGATACGCAGTATTTT.

There are a few counts of this clone. V usage is TRBV28 and J usage is TRBJ1-4; 11 bases are shared with TRBD1. With V trimmed by 2 bases and J by 11 bases, 10 bases remained unmatched. CDR3 size: 16 residues. From germline, CDR1 is MDHEN and CDR2 SYDVKM. The CDR3 loop is CASSLRWTGGRGKLFF. CDR3 in DNA: TGTGCCAGCAGTTTAAGGTGGACAGGGGGCAGGGGGAAACTGTTTTTT.

V is TRBV18 and J is TRBJ2-1, with D possibly TRBD1 on 6 matching bases. Trimming removed 3 bases from V and 4 bases from J, with 10 bases in between. This CDR3 has 14 amino acids. Germline CDR1 and CDR2: KGHSH and LQKENI. CDR3 in amino acids: CASSPGAPYNEQFF. The CDR3 DNA is TGTGCCAGCTCACCGGGGGCTCCATACAATGAGCAGTTCTTC.

J is TRBJ1-3 and V is TRBV13; no definite D call. This CDR3 is 17 amino acids long. The V end lost 0 bases, the J end lost 3 bases, and 15 bases lay between the germline ends. From germline, CDR1 is PRHDT and CDR2 FYEKMQ (reference sequence). The CDR3 loop reads CASSLGVLTGFGNTIYF. Here the CDR3 DNA reads TGTGCCAGCAGCTTAGGAGTCCTGACGGGATTTGGAAACACCATATATTTT. Supplemented by reference TRBV13 and TRBJ1-3, the full variable domain reads AAGVIQSPRHLIKEKRETATLKCYPIPRHDTVYWYQQGPGQDPQFLISFYEKMQSDKGSIPDRFSAQQFSDYHSELNMSSLELGDSALYFCASSLGVLTGFGNTIYFGEGSWLTVV.

This rearrangement joins TRBV18 to TRBJ2-3; a weak D match, TRBD2 (6 bases). Germline CDR1 reads KGHSH; CDR2 reads LQKENI. The CDR3 totals 11 residues. The V gene lost 4 bases and the J gene lost 11 bases, with 10 bases spanning the gap. CDR3 bases: TGTGCCAGCTCACTCTTAGCGGAGCAGTATTTT. Protein: CASSLLAEQYF.

This chain uses TRBV15 with TRBJ1-5; 11 bases map to TRBD1. The CDR3 totals 21 residues. The germline V gene encodes CDR1 LNHNV and CDR2 YYDKDF (reference sequence). With 2 bases clipped from V and 2 bases from J, the junction kept 17 bases outside the gene matches. DNA of the CDR3: TGTGCCACCAGCAGAATTAGTTGGACAGGGGGCATCGTATTAGGCAATCAGCCCCAGCATTTT. It specifies CATSRISWTGGIVLGNQPQHF.

The chain's CDR3 is CASSGAPPSALVYEQFF. In nucleotides, the CDR3 is TGTGCCAGCAGTGGGGCCCCACCATCCGCTTTGGTGTATGAGCAGTTCTTC. This chain links TRBV27 with TRBJ2-1; D is possibly TRBD1 (5 bases). The CDR3 is 17 amino acids. V gave up 5 bases and J gave up 8 bases, with 25 bases separating them. The germline V gene encodes CDR1 MNHEY and CDR2 SMNVEV (reference sequence).

The chain uses TRBV5-1 and TRBJ2-4, with D maybe TRBD1 (5 bases). Between the trimmed V and J ends, which lost 4 bases and 2 bases, there was a span of 10 bases. CDR1 SGHRS and CDR2 YFSETQ come from the germline V gene. The CDR3 length is 14 residues. The CDR3 spells CASSPDSTKNIQYF. The CDR3 DNA reads TGCGCCAGCAGCCCTGACAGTACCAAAAACATTCAGTACTTC.

CDR3 residues: CASSYGSGYRELFF. CDR3 DNA sequence: TGTGCCAGCAGTTACGGTTCAGGGTATCGGGAGCTGTTTTTT. The chain joins TRBV6-5 to TRBJ2-2; tentative D call: TRBD1 (5 bases). This CDR3 has 14 residues. Germline V lookup: CDR1 MNHEY, CDR2 SVGAGI. The V gene lost 2 bases and the J gene lost 9 bases, with 13 bases spanning the gap.

The rearrangement joins TRBV7-9 to TRBJ2-1; TRBD2 aligns across 7 bases. CDR1 and CDR2 from the germline V gene are SEHNR and FQNEAQ (reference sequence). Trimming cost V 3 bases and J 7 bases; bases outside gene matches: 3. CDR3 length equals 13 residues. Here the CDR3 reads CASSLHGGNEQFF. The CDR3, as DNA: TGTGCCAGCAGCTTGCACGGGGGGAATGAGCAGTTCTTC.

The V call is TRBV15, the J call TRBJ1-5; the D is unclear. Trimming left V 5 bases short and J 2 bases short, with 16 bases between. The CDR3 spans 16 residues. The germline V gene encodes CDR1 LNHNV and CDR2 YYDKDF (reference sequence). CDR3 DNA sequence: TGTGCCACCAGCGAGAAGAGGTTTGAAGGCAATCAGCCCCAGCATTTT. As protein: CATSEKRFEGNQPQHF. The entire variable domain, with the rest obtained from reference TRBV15 and TRBJ1-5, is as follows: DAMVIQNPRYQVTQFGKPVTLSCSQTLNHNVMYWYQQKSSQAPKLLFHYYDKDFNNEADTPDNFQSRRPNTSFCFLDIRSPGLGDTAMYLCATSEKRFEGNQPQHFGDGTRLSIL.

V and J are TRBV6-5 and TRBJ2-5; D is uncertain. Germline CDR1 reads MNHEY; CDR2 reads SVGAGI. Trimming took off 7 bases at V and 1 base at J, with 10 bases between the two ends. This CDR3 spans 13 amino acids. CDR3 protein: CASMEGPQETQYF. The CDR3 nucleotides are TGTGCCAGCATGGAAGGGCCCCAAGAGACCCAGTACTTC.

This rearrangement joins TRBV6-1 to TRBJ2-1, with no clear D. CDR1 MNHNS and CDR2 SASEGT come from the germline V gene. The CDR3 contains 13 residues. Trimming pared 5 bases from V and 8 bases from J, leaving 13 bases between. The CDR3 spells CASSSPRSDEQFF. The CDR3 DNA reads as TGTGCCAGCAGTTCCCCTCGGAGTGATGAGCAGTTCTTC.